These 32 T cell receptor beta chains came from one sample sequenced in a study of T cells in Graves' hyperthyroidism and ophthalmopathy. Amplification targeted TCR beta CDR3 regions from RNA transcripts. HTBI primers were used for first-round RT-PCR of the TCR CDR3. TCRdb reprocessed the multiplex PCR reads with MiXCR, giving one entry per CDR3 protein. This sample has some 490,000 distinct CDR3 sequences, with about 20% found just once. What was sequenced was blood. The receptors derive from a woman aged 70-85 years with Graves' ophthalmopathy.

The CDR3 sequence: CASTGKGLALSTDTQYF. CDR3 nucleotides: TGTGCCAGCACCGGGAAGGGACTAGCGCTTAGCACAGATACGCAGTATTTT. This chain connects TRBV2 to TRBJ2-3; 10 bases are shared with TRBD2. Per the germline V gene, CDR1 is SNHLY and CDR2 is FYNNEI. Germline trimming cut 7 bases from V and 0 bases from J; bases unmatched to any gene: 10. CDR3 length: 17 amino acids.

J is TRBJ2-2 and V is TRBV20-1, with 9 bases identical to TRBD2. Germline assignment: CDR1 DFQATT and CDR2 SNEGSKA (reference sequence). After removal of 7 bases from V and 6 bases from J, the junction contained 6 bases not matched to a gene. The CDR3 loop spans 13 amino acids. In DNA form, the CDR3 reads TGCAGTGGCCAGCGGGAGGTAGCCGGGGAGCTGTTTTTT. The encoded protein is CSGQREVAGELFF.

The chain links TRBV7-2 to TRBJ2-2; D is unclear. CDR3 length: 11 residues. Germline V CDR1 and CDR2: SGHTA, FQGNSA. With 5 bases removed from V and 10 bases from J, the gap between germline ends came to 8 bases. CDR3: CASSPYEELFF. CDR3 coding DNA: TGTGCCAGCAGCCCGTACGAGGAGCTGTTTTTT.

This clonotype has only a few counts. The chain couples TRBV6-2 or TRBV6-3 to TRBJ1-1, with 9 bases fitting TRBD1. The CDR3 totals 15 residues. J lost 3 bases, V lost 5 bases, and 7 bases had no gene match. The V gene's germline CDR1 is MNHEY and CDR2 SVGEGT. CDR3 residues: CASSLGQGRDTEAFF. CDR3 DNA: TGTGCCAGCAGTCTGGGACAGGGAAGAGACACTGAAGCTTTCTTT.

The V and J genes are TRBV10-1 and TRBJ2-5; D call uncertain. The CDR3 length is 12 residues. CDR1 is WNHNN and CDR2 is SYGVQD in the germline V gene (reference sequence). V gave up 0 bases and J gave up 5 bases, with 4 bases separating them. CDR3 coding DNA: TGCGCCAGCAGTGAGTCGGGGGAGACCCAGTACTTC. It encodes CASSESGETQYF.

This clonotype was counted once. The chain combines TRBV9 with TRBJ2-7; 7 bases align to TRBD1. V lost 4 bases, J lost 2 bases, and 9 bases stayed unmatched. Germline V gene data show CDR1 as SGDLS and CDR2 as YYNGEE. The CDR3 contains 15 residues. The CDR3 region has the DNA TGTGCCAGCAGCCCGAGGGGGCGGGCGACCTACGAGCAGTACTTC. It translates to CASSPRGRATYEQYF.

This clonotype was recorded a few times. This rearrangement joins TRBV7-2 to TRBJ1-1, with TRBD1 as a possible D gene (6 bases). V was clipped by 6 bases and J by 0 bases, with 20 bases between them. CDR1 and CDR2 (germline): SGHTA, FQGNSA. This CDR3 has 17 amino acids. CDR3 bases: TGTGCCAGCAGGCAAGGGGGGAAATCTCTCATGAACACTGAAGCTTTCTTT. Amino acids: CASRQGGKSLMNTEAFF.

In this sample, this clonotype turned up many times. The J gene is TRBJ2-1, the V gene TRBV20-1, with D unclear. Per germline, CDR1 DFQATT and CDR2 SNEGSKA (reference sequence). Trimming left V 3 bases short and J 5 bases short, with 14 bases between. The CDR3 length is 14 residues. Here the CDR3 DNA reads TGCAGTGCTAGCACGCTTGACTGGGACAATGAGCAGTTCTTC. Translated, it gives CSASTLDWDNEQFF.

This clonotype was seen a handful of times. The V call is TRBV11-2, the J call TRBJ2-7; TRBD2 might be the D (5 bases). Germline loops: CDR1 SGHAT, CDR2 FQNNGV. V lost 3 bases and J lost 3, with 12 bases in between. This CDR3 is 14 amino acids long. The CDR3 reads CASSLTNSNYEQYF. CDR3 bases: TGTGCCAGCAGCTTGACTAACTCGAACTACGAGCAGTACTTC.

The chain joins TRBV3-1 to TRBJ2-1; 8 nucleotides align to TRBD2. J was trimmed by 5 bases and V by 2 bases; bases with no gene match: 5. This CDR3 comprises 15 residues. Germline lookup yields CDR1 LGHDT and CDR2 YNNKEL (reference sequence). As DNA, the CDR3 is TGTGCCAGCAGCCAATGGGGGACTAGGAACAATGAGCAGTTCTTC. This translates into CASSQWGTRNNEQFF.

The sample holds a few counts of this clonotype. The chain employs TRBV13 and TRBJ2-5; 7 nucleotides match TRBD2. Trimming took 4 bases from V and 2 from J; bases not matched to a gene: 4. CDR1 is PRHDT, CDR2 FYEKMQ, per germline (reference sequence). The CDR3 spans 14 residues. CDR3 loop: CASSSREEQETQYF. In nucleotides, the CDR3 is TGTGCCAGCAGCTCACGGGAGGAGCAAGAGACCCAGTACTTC.

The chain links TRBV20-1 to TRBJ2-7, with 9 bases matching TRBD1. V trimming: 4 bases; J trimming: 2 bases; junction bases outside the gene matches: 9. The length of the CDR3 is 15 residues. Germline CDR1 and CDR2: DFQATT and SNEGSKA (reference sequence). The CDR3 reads CSATTSRDRAYEQYF. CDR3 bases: TGCAGTGCTACCACCTCGCGGGACAGGGCCTACGAGCAGTACTTC.

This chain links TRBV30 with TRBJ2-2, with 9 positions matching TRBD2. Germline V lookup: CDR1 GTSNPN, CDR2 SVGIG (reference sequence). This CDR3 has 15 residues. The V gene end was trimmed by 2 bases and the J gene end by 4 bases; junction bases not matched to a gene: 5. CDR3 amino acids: CAWSKLAGVTGELFF. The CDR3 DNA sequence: TGTGCCTGGAGTAAATTAGCGGGAGTCACCGGGGAGCTGTTTTTT.

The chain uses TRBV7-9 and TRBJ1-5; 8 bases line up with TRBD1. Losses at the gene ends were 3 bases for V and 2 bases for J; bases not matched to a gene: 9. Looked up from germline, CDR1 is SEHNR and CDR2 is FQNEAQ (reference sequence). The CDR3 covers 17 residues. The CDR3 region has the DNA TGTGCCAGCAGCTTTCAGGGGGCTTACGGACGCAATCAGCCCCAGCATTTT. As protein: CASSFQGAYGRNQPQHF. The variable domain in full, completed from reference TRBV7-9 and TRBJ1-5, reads DTGVSQNPRHKITKRGQNVTFRCDPISEHNRLYWYRQTLGQGPEFLTYFQNEAQLEKSRLLSDRFSAERPKGSFSTLEIQRTEQGDSAMYLCASSFQGAYGRNQPQHFGDGTRLSIL.

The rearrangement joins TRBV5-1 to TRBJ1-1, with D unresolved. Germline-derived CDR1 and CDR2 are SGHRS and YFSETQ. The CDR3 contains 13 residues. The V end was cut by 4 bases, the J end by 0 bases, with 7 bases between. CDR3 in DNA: TGCGCCAGCAGCCGGCTGCTGAACACTGAAGCTTTCTTT. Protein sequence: CASSRLLNTEAFF.

CDR3 amino acids: CASRPAGTTDTQYF. The DNA for the CDR3 is TGTGCCAGCAGACCAGCGGGAACCACAGATACGCAGTATTTT. The J gene is TRBJ2-3, the V gene TRBV25-1, with 7 bases aligning to TRBD2. The length of the CDR3 is 14 residues. Per the germline V gene, CDR1 is MGHDK and CDR2 is SYGVNS. V trimming: 6 bases; J trimming: 2 bases; junction bases outside the gene matches: 5.

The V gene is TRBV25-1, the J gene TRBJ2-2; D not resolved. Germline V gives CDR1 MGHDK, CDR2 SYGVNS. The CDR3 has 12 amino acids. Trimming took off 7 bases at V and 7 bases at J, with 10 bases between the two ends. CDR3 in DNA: TGTGCCAGCACCCTCTGGAGCGGGGAGCTGTTTTTT. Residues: CASTLWSGELFF.

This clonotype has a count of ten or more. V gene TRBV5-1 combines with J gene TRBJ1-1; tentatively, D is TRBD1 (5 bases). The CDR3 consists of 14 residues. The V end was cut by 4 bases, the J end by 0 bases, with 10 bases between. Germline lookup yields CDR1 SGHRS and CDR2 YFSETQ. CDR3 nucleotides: TGCGCCAGCAGCGTGACAGCCATGAACACTGAAGCTTTCTTT. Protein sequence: CASSVTAMNTEAFF.

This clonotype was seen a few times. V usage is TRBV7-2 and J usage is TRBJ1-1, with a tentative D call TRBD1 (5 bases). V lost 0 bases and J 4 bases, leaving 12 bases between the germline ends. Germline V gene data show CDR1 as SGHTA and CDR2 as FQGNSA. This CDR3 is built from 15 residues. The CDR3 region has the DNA TGTGCCAGCAGCTTAGCTGGCCGGGGGAGCACTGAAGCTTTCTTT. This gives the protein CASSLAGRGSTEAFF.

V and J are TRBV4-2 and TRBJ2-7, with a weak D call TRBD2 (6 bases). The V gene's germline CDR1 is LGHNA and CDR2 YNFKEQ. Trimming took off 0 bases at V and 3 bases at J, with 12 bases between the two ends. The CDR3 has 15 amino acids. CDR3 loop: CASSQDRGTIYEQYF. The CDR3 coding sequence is TGTGCCAGCAGCCAAGATCGCGGGACCATCTACGAGCAGTACTTC.

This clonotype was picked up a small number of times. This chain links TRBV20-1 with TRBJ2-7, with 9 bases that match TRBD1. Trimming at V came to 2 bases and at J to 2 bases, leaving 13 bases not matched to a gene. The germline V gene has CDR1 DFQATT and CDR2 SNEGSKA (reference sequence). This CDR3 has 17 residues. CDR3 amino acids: CSARKSGTGIFPYEQYF. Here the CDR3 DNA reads TGCAGTGCTAGAAAAAGTGGGACAGGGATATTCCCCTACGAGCAGTACTTC.

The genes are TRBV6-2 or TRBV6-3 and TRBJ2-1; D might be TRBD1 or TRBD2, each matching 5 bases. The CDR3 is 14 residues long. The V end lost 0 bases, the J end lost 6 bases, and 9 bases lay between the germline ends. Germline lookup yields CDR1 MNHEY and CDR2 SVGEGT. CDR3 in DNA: TGTGCCAGCAGTTACTCGGGGCTAGCCAATGAGCAGTTCTTC. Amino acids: CASSYSGLANEQFF.

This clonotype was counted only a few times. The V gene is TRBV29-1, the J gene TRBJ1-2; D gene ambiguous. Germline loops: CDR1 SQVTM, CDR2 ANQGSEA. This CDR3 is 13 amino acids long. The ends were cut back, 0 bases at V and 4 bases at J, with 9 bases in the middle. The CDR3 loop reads CSVEDGRLYGYTF. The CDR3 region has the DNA TGCAGCGTTGAAGATGGACGGCTCTATGGCTACACCTTC.

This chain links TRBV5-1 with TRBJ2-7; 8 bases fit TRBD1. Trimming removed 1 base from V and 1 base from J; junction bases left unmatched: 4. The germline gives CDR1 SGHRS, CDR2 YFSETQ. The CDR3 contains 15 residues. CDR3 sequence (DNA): TGCGCCAGCAGCTTGCTGACAGGGGAATCCTACGAGCAGTACTTC. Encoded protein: CASSLLTGESYEQYF. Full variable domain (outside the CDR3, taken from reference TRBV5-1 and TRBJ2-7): KAGVTQTPRYLIKTRGQQVTLSCSPISGHRSVSWYQQTPGQGLQFLFEYFSETQRNKGNFPGRFSGRQFSNSRSEMNVSTLELGDSALYLCASSLLTGESYEQYFGPGTRLTVT.

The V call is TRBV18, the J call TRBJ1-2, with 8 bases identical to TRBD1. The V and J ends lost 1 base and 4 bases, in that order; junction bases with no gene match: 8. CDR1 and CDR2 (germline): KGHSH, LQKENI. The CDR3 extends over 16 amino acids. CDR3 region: CASSPLAAGGSYGYTF. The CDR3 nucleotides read TGTGCCAGCTCACCACTTGCGGCAGGGGGCTCCTATGGCTACACCTTC.

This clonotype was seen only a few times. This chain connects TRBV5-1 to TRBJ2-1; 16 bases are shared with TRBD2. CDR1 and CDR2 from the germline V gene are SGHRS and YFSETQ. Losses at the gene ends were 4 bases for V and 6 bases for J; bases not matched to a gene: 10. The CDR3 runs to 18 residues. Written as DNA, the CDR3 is TGCGCCAGCAGCCCCCCCGGGACTAGCGGGAGGGCCCTCAATGAGCAGTTCTTC. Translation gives CASSPPGTSGRALNEQFF.

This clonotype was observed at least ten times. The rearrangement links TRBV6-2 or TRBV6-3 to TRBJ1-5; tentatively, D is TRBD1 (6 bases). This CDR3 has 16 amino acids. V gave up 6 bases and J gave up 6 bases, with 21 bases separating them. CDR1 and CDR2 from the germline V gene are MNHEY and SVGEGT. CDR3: CASSQPPRGTFQPQHF. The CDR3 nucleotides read TGTGCCAGCAGCCAACCGCCCAGGGGCACGTTTCAGCCCCAGCATTTT.

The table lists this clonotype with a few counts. As DNA, the CDR3 is TGTGCCAGTAACTCGAGGCACCCCGGGGCAGGACCCAATCAGCCCCAGCATTTT. Protein: CASNSRHPGAGPNQPQHF. This chain links TRBV19 with TRBJ1-5, with a tentative D call TRBD1 (5 bases). CDR3 length: 18 residues. The V end was cut by 7 bases, the J end by 3 bases, with 25 bases between. Germline CDR1 is LNHDA and CDR2 is SQIVND (reference sequence).

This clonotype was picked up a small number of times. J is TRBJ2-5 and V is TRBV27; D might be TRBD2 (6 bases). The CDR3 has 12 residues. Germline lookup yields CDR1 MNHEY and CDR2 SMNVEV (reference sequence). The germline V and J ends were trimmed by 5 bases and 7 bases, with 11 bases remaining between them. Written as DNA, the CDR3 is TGTGCCAGCAGTATCCTGGGGGGGACCCAGTACTTC. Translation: CASSILGGTQYF.

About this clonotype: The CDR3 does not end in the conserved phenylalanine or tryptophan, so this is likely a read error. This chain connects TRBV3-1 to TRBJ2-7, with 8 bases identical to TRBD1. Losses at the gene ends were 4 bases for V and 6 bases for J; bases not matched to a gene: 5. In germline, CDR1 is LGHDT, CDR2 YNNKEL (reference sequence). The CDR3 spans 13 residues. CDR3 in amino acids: CASSPGQGSEQYL. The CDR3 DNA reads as TGTGCCAGCAGCCCCGGACAGGGAAGCGAGCAGTACCTC.

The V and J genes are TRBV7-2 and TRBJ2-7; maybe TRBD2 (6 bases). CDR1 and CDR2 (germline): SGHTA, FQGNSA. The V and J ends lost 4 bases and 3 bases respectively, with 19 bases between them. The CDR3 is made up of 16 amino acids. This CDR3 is CASSYLAGWGGYEQYF. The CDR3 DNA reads TGTGCCAGCAGCTACCTGGCGGGATGGGGAGGCTACGAGCAGTACTTC.

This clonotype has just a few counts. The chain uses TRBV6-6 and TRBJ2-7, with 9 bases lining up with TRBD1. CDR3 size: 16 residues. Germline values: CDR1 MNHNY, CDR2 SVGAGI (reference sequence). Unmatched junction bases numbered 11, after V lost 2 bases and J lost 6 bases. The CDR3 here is CASSYERGQGISEQYF. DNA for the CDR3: TGTGCCAGCAGTTACGAGCGGGGACAGGGTATCTCCGAGCAGTACTTC.